The 11 T cell receptor beta chains below all came from one sample that was sequenced in a study of shared clonotypes between healthy human individuals. Sequencing used immunoSEQ multiplex PCR; TCRdb keeps in-frame clones, though not all of them. The sample shows around 550,000 clones, around 96% of them seen only once. Sequencing used naive CD4+ T cells sorted from blood. The subset denotes: CD45RA+ positively selected. These receptors came from a woman aged 25 to 39 in good health.

The J gene is TRBJ2-7, the V gene TRBV5-1; D is unresolved. The germline gives CDR1 SGHRS, CDR2 YFSETQ. Trimming left V 3 bases short and J 4 bases short, with 14 bases between. The CDR3 is 14 residues long. The CDR3 spells CASSSTNRPYEQYF. CDR3 DNA sequence: TGCGCCAGCAGCTCCACTAACCGACCTTACGAGCAGTACTTC.

V usage is TRBV4-2 and J usage is TRBJ1-5, with 7 bases that match TRBD1. The CDR3 has 15 amino acids. Germline CDR1 LGHNA, CDR2 YNFKEQ. V was clipped by 4 bases and J by 6 bases; unmatched bases: 9. The CDR3 sequence: CASSRDSLLGQPQHF. The CDR3, as DNA: TGTGCCAGCAGCCGGGACAGCCTATTGGGTCAGCCCCAGCATTTT.

The V and J genes are TRBV15 and TRBJ2-1; either TRBD1 or TRBD2 may supply D (5 bases each). This CDR3 region has 15 residues. Trimming left V 0 bases short and J 5 bases short, with 11 bases between. Germline values: CDR1 LNHNV, CDR2 YYDKDF (reference sequence). The CDR3 loop is CATSRDLGTHNEQFF. CDR3 sequence (DNA): TGTGCCACCAGCAGAGATCTCGGGACGCACAATGAGCAGTTCTTC.

The chain employs TRBV28 and TRBJ2-3; D remains unclear. The CDR3 length is 17 residues. Looked up from germline, CDR1 is MDHEN and CDR2 is SYDVKM. The germline V and J ends were trimmed by 2 bases and 0 bases, with 15 bases remaining between them. This CDR3 reads CASSLPMAYPSTDTQYF. The CDR3 coding sequence is TGTGCCAGCAGTTTACCAATGGCCTACCCCAGCACAGATACGCAGTATTTT.

This chain links TRBV6-6 with TRBJ1-1, with D maybe TRBD1 (5 bases). The CDR3 consists of 15 residues. Germline CDR1 MNHNY, CDR2 SVGAGI (reference sequence). With 8 bases removed from V and 2 bases from J, the gap between germline ends came to 18 bases. CDR3 protein: CASQTGVQGNTEAFF. The CDR3 nucleotides are TGTGCCAGCCAAACGGGGGTCCAGGGCAACACTGAAGCTTTCTTT.

The chain is built from TRBV18 and TRBJ1-5, with D maybe TRBD1 (6 bases). The V gene lost 3 bases and the J gene lost 2 bases, with 17 bases spanning the gap. CDR1 and CDR2 (germline): KGHSH, LQKENI. This CDR3 contains 17 residues. CDR3 coding DNA: TGTGCCAGCTCACCCGACCGGGGAGGGGGAGGCAATCAGCCCCAGCATTTT. Protein sequence: CASSPDRGGGGNQPQHF.

This sequence joins TRBV13 and TRBJ2-1; D is perhaps TRBD2 (6 bases). Per the germline V gene, CDR1 is PRHDT and CDR2 is FYEKMQ (reference sequence). This CDR3 comprises 16 residues. V lost 5 bases to trimming and J lost 6 bases, with 20 bases between them. This CDR3 is CASSPIRDWQFNEQFF. The CDR3 nucleotides are TGTGCCAGCAGCCCCATCCGGGACTGGCAATTCAATGAGCAGTTCTTC.

In nucleotides, the CDR3 is TGTGCCAGCAGCTTTATACAGGGGGACTATGGCTACACCTTC. Residues: CASSFIQGDYGYTF. The V gene is TRBV5-6, the J gene TRBJ1-2; 8 bases map to TRBD1. The V segment lost 2 bases and the J segment 3 bases; nucleotides outside the gene matches: 3. CDR3 length: 14 amino acids. The germline gives CDR1 SGHDT, CDR2 YYEEEE.

The chain employs TRBV6-5 and TRBJ2-1; a weak D match, TRBD2 (5 bases). CDR1 is MNHEY, CDR2 SVGAGI, per germline. The CDR3 sequence is 15 residues long. Deletions cut 6 bases from V and 3 bases from J, with 15 bases between. The CDR3 spells CASRETDSGYNEQFF. CDR3 bases: TGTGCCAGCAGAGAAACGGACTCCGGCTACAATGAGCAGTTCTTC.

This clone was detected only once. The V call is TRBV21-1, the J call TRBJ2-7; the table's D call TRBD2 went unverified against the DNA. TRBV21-1 is described as a pseudogene. CDR3 size: 14 residues. In DNA form, the CDR3 reads TGTGCCAGCGGCCGACGTACGGGTTTTTACGAGCAGTACTTC. Residues: CASGRRTGFYEQYF.

The chain combines TRBV4-2 with TRBJ1-6; possible D gene TRBD1, 5 bases. Germline loops: CDR1 LGHNA, CDR2 YNFKEQ. This CDR3 region has 16 residues. Trimming cost V 0 bases and J 7 bases, with 13 bases left between them. CDR3 in DNA: TGTGCCAGCAGCCAAGATCCGGCAGGGCGGAATTCACCCCTCCACTTT. Its translation: CASSQDPAGRNSPLHF.